This TCR beta chain was documented in a study of early T cells in non-severe SARS-CoV-2 infection. Study information: Sequencing input comprised bulk RNA from unsorted whole blood; chain pairing was not available. Findings and limits, study-wide: Matching with VDJdb favored anti-spike CD8 responses (missing private and CD4 specificities).

Ten or more counts support this clonotype. Its antigen is still unknown. Unique molecular identifiers were attached to individual cDNA molecules. TCRdb passed the 5' RACE reads through MiXCR, listing each CDR3 protein once. The profile shows about 24,000 distinct CDR3 sequences, around 4% of them singletons. The sample comprised whole blood. The TCR was taken from an adult who was a healthcare worker with PCR-confirmed SARS-CoV-2 infection or an uninfected control (not recorded which).

This chain's CDR3 is CASSPRAVTSTNEKLFF. As DNA, the CDR3 is TGTGCCAGCAGCCCAAGAGCCGTTACCTCAACTAATGAAAAACTGTTTTTT. The chain combines TRBV7-2 with TRBJ1-4; D gene ambiguous. Germline V lookup: CDR1 SGHTA, CDR2 FQGNSA. The CDR3 consists of 17 residues. With 5 bases removed from V and 0 bases from J, the gap between germline ends came to 16 bases.